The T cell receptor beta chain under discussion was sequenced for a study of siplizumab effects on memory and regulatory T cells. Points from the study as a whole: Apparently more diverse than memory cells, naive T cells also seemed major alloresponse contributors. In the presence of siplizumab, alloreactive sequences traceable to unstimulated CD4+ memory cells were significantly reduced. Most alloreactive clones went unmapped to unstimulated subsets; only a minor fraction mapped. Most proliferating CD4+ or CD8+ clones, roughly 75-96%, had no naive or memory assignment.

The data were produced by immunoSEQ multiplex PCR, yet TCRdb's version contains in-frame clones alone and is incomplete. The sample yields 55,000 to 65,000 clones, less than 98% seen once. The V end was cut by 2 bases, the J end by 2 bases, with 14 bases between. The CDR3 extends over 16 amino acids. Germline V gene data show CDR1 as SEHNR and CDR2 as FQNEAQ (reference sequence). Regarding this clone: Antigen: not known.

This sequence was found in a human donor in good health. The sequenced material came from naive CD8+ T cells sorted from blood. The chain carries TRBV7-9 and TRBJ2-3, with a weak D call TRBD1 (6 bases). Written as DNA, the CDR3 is TGTGCCAGCAGCTTACTTCAGGGGTTGGACACAGATACGCAGTATTTT. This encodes CASSLLQGLDTDTQYF.